The 31 T cell receptor beta chains in this list originate from one sample, sequenced in a study of OX40 agonist ivuxolimab in advanced cancers. Profiling relied on immunoSEQ multiplex PCR, and the TCRdb table lists in-frame clones only, not all of them. The sample carries 75,000 to 100,000 clones, 84% recorded once. Sample: CD4+ or CD8+ T cells sorted from blood, taken in a trial of the OX40 agonist ivuxolimab. The receptors originated from an adult with an advanced solid tumor such as melanoma, head and neck, liver or kidney cancer.

This chain connects TRBV5-4 to TRBJ2-5; 9 nucleotides align to TRBD1. This CDR3 has 14 residues. J gave up 3 bases and V 5 bases, and 5 bases lay outside the gene matches. Germline CDR1 and CDR2: SGHNT and YYREEE (reference sequence). The CDR3 spells CASRTGGREETQYF. For the CDR3, the DNA is TGTGCCAGCAGGACAGGGGGGAGGGAAGAGACCCAGTACTTC.

This sequence joins TRBV7-6 and TRBJ2-7, with D tentatively TRBD2 (6 bases). Germline loops: CDR1 SGHVS, CDR2 FNYEAQ. This CDR3 has 16 amino acids. V dropped 3 bases and J dropped 6 bases, with 21 bases sitting between them. DNA for the CDR3: TGTGCCAGCAGCTTTGGTCCCGACTCCCCCGGGGGCGAGCAGTACTTC. The encoded protein is CASSFGPDSPGGEQYF. The whole variable domain, remainder taken from reference TRBV7-6 and TRBJ2-7, is GAGVSQSPRYKVTKRGQDVALRCDPISGHVSLYWYRQALGQGPEFLTYFNYEAQQDKSGLPNDRFSAERPEGSISTLTIQRTEQRDSAMYRCASSFGPDSPGGEQYFGPGTRLTVT.

The chain has TRBV29-1 and TRBJ2-3; 11 bases align to TRBD2. The germline gives CDR1 SQVTM, CDR2 ANQGSEA. This CDR3 comprises 19 residues. Trimming at V came to 2 bases and at J to 4 bases, leaving 17 bases not matched to a gene. The CDR3 DNA follows: TGCAGCGTTGAAAAAAGAACCCTAGCGGGAGGAGTTGTAGCAGATACGCAGTATTTT. This encodes CSVEKRTLAGGVVADTQYF.

V usage is TRBV30 and J usage is TRBJ2-4, with TRBD1 identical over 7 bases. V gave up 7 bases and J gave up 6 bases; unmatched junction bases: 9. The CDR3 runs 13 residues. CDR1 is GTSNPN, CDR2 SVGIG, per germline (reference sequence). The DNA for the CDR3 is TGTGCCTCGTCGACAGGGTATGGAAACATTCAGTACTTC. Protein product: CASSTGYGNIQYF.

The chain has TRBV5-6 and TRBJ1-1; D is possibly TRBD1 (5 bases). V gave up 1 base and J gave up 4 bases, with 14 bases separating them. The CDR3 contains 15 residues. CDR1 and CDR2 (germline): SGHDT, YYEEEE. CDR3 in amino acids: CASSLWGAVTTEAFF. The CDR3 DNA reads as TGTGCCAGCAGCTTGTGGGGCGCGGTGACCACTGAAGCTTTCTTT.

The chain uses TRBV6-5 and TRBJ1-1; D is uncertain. This CDR3 is built from 14 residues. Germline-derived CDR1 and CDR2 are MNHEY and SVGAGI. V shed 2 bases and J shed 9 bases, with 16 bases lying between them. CDR3 DNA sequence: TGTGCCAGCAGTTACCCCCGCGGGGTTGATCAAGCTTTCTTT. Protein sequence: CASSYPRGVDQAFF.

The J gene is TRBJ2-1, the V gene TRBV5-1; TRBD1 matches at 7 bases. This CDR3 comprises 15 residues. After removal of 4 bases from V and 3 bases from J, the junction contained 7 bases not matched to a gene. The germline V gene has CDR1 SGHRS and CDR2 YFSETQ. The CDR3, as DNA: TGCGCCAGCAGCCCCACGGGACAGAACTACAATGAGCAGTTCTTC. It yields the protein CASSPTGQNYNEQFF.

The J gene is TRBJ2-3, the V gene TRBV9; 9 bases fit TRBD2. The CDR3 has 16 residues. Losses at the gene ends were 0 bases for V and 2 bases for J; bases not matched to a gene: 4. In germline, CDR1 is SGDLS, CDR2 YYNGEE. The DNA for the CDR3 is TGTGCCAGCAGCGTAGAGGCGGGGGGGTACACAGATACGCAGTATTTT. It encodes CASSVEAGGYTDTQYF.

The chain couples TRBV12-5 to TRBJ2-7; D not resolved. CDR1 is LGHNT, CDR2 FRNRAP, per germline. Trimming took off 3 bases at V and 1 base at J, with 4 bases between the two ends. The CDR3 runs to 12 residues. The CDR3 protein is CASGFQSYEQYF. CDR3 DNA sequence: TGTGCTAGTGGTTTTCAATCCTACGAGCAGTACTTC.

V gene TRBV19 combines with J gene TRBJ2-1, with TRBD1 as a possible D gene (5 bases). CDR3 length: 14 residues. Germline CDR1 is LNHDA and CDR2 is SQIVND (reference sequence). The V and J ends lost 5 bases and 6 bases respectively, with 14 bases between them. The CDR3 region is CASSWVFRGNEQFF. CDR3 sequence (DNA): TGTGCCAGTAGTTGGGTCTTTAGGGGCAATGAGCAGTTCTTC.

This clone has a handful of counts. The chain has TRBV2 and TRBJ2-3; D is undetermined. V shed 1 base and J shed 3 bases, with 8 bases lying between them. Germline V gene lookup returns CDR1 SNHLY and CDR2 FYNNEI. The CDR3 has 14 amino acids. CDR3 in amino acids: CASSEGVPTDTQYF. The CDR3 DNA follows: TGTGCCAGCAGTGAAGGTGTGCCTACAGATACGCAGTATTTT.

This chain joins TRBV6-5 and TRBJ2-1; the D is unclear. The CDR3 spans 13 residues. V was pared by 0 bases and J by 6 bases, with 6 bases between. The germline V gene has CDR1 MNHEY and CDR2 SVGAGI. In DNA, the CDR3 is TGTGCCAGCAGTTACTCGACCAGCAATGAGCAGTTCTTC. This codes for CASSYSTSNEQFF.

The chain carries TRBV15 and TRBJ2-7; possible D gene TRBD2, 7 bases. Between the trimmed V and J ends, which lost 1 base and 0 bases, there was a span of 13 bases. Germline values: CDR1 LNHNV, CDR2 YYDKDF (reference sequence). The CDR3 loop spans 16 amino acids. For the CDR3, the DNA is TGTGCCACCAGCAGAGTAGGGGGGGGGACCTCCTACGAGCAGTACTTC. Translation: CATSRVGGGTSYEQYF.

The sample holds a few counts of this clone. This chain connects TRBV11-2 to TRBJ1-5; D is uncertain. Trimming left V 5 bases short and J 3 bases short, with 8 bases between. Germline V gene sequence: CDR1 SGHAT, CDR2 FQNNGV. CDR3 size: 13 residues. The CDR3 DNA reads as TGTGCCAGCAGCGACGGAATCAATCAGCCCCAGCATTTT. It encodes CASSDGINQPQHF.

The genes are TRBV7-2 and TRBJ2-7; D call uncertain. V was clipped by 1 base and J by 1 base, with 11 bases between them. Germline CDR1 reads SGHTA; CDR2 reads FQGNSA. CDR3 length: 15 amino acids. The CDR3 DNA is TGTGCCAGCAGCTTAGTGTCCGGGCCTTCCTACGAGCAGTACTTC. It encodes CASSLVSGPSYEQYF.

This chain joins TRBV25-1 and TRBJ2-7; D assignment may be TRBD1 or TRBD2 (7 bases each). Deletions cut 6 bases from V and 6 bases from J, with 15 bases between. Germline V lookup: CDR1 MGHDK, CDR2 SYGVNS. The CDR3 is 13 amino acids. The CDR3 DNA reads TGTGCCAGCAGGAGGCAGGGGGGGAGCGAGCAGTACTTC. It translates to CASRRQGGSEQYF.

The rearrangement joins TRBV5-5 to TRBJ1-2, with unresolved D. This CDR3 is 14 amino acids long. Trimming took 2 bases from V and 6 from J, leaving 14 bases between them. Germline V gene lookup returns CDR1 SGHKS and CDR2 YYEKEE (reference sequence). CDR3 sequence (DNA): TGTGCCAGCAGCTTAGGTACAACCAGCAATGGCTACACCTTC. Translating gives CASSLGTTSNGYTF.

CDR3 DNA: TGTGCCAGCAGTACGGGGAATTCACCCCTCCACTTT. It codes for CASSTGNSPLHF. This chain uses TRBV28 with TRBJ1-6; D gene ambiguous. CDR1 and CDR2 from the germline V gene are MDHEN and SYDVKM. The length of the CDR3 is 12 residues. V gave up 5 bases and J gave up 7 bases, with 6 bases separating them. Combining the CDR3 with reference TRBV28 and TRBJ1-6 gives the whole variable domain DVKVTQSSRYLVKRTGEKVFLECVQDMDHENMFWYRQDPGLGLRLIYFSYDVKMKEKGDIPEGYSVSREKKERFSLILESASTNQTSMYLCASSTGNSPLHFGNGTRLTVT.

This clone was observed once. V is TRBV7-9 and J is TRBJ2-7, with TRBD2 as a possible D gene (5 bases). Trimming took 5 bases from V and 0 from J, leaving 11 bases between them. CDR1 is SEHNR, CDR2 FQNEAQ, per germline (reference sequence). This CDR3 spans 14 amino acids. The CDR3 loop reads CASSPEADSYEQYF. CDR3 nucleotide sequence: TGTGCCAGCAGCCCGGAGGCAGACTCCTACGAGCAGTACTTC.

The chain couples TRBV19 to TRBJ1-1; a possible D gene is TRBD1 (5 bases). Germline V gene sequence: CDR1 LNHDA, CDR2 SQIVND (reference sequence). V was trimmed by 8 bases and J by 5 bases, leaving 15 bases between them. The CDR3 is 13 amino acids. CDR3 sequence: CASQSDRWTEAFF. For the CDR3, the DNA is TGTGCCAGTCAATCCGACAGATGGACTGAAGCTTTCTTT. The entire variable domain, with the rest obtained from reference TRBV19 and TRBJ1-1, is as follows: DGGITQSPKYLFRKEGQNVTLSCEQNLNHDAMYWYRQDPGQGLRLIYYSQIVNDFQKGDIAEGYSVSREKKESFPLTVTSAQKNPTAFYLCASQSDRWTEAFFGQGTRLTVV.

The genes are TRBV7-2 and TRBJ2-7, with a tentative D call TRBD2 (6 bases). The CDR3 loop spans 16 amino acids. The germline gives CDR1 SGHTA, CDR2 FQGNSA. Trimming stripped 1 base from V and 2 bases from J, with 15 bases between. Here the CDR3 reads CASSLDGAGLAYEQYF. CDR3 nucleotide sequence: TGTGCCAGCAGCTTAGACGGCGCGGGACTTGCCTACGAGCAGTACTTC. The full variable domain, in which reference TRBV7-2 and TRBJ2-7 provide the parts outside the CDR3, is GAGVSQSPSNKVTEKGKDVELRCDPISGHTALYWYRQSLGQGLEFLIYFQGNSAPDKSGLPSDRFSAERTGGSVSTLTIQRTQQEDSAVYLCASSLDGAGLAYEQYFGPGTRLTVT.

The chain links TRBV6-1 to TRBJ1-4; TRBD1 matches at 9 bases. The germline gives CDR1 MNHNS, CDR2 SASEGT. This CDR3 is 14 amino acids long. Trimming cost V 2 bases and J 8 bases; bases outside gene matches: 3. CDR3 loop: CASSEYRGQEKLFF. The CDR3 nucleotides read TGTGCCAGCAGTGAATACAGGGGGCAGGAAAAACTGTTTTTT.

The rearrangement links TRBV5-1 to TRBJ1-1; unclear D gene. This CDR3 spans 13 amino acids. V gave up 1 base and J gave up 7 bases, with 11 bases separating them. Germline CDR1 reads SGHRS; CDR2 reads YFSETQ. The CDR3 here is CASSLPSGREAFF. The CDR3 DNA follows: TGCGCCAGCAGCTTGCCCAGCGGCCGTGAAGCTTTCTTT.

The table lists this clone with a count of one. The rearrangement joins TRBV6-1 to TRBJ2-7; perhaps TRBD1 as D (7 bases). V lost 2 bases, J lost 2 bases, and 10 bases lay in between. This CDR3 has 14 residues. From germline, CDR1 is MNHNS and CDR2 SASEGT. The CDR3 DNA follows: TGTGCCAGCAGTGAATGGAGGGGGCCCTACGAGCAGTACTTC. Its protein is CASSEWRGPYEQYF.

V usage is TRBV25-1 and J usage is TRBJ1-2, with D maybe TRBD1 (6 bases). Germline-derived CDR1 and CDR2 are MGHDK and SYGVNS. Trimming cost V 7 bases and J 1 base, with 13 bases left between them. There are 14 residues in the CDR3. The CDR3 nucleotides read TGTGCCAGCACCGATACCAGGGGTAACTATGGCTACACCTTC. Amino acid sequence: CASTDTRGNYGYTF.

The chain carries TRBV7-9 and TRBJ2-3, with TRBD2 matching over 13 bases. CDR1 and CDR2 from the germline V gene are SEHNR and FQNEAQ (reference sequence). The V and J ends lost 1 base and 5 bases, in that order; junction bases with no gene match: 0. This CDR3 spans 15 amino acids. In DNA, the CDR3 is TGTGCCAGCAGCTTAGGGACTAGCGGGAGAGATACGCAGTATTTT. Protein sequence: CASSLGTSGRDTQYF.

The gene calls are TRBV11-2 and TRBJ2-7; TRBD2 aligns across 9 bases. The CDR3 is 17 residues long. Germline V gene data show CDR1 as SGHAT and CDR2 as FQNNGV. J was trimmed by 2 bases and V by 0 bases; bases with no gene match: 8. In DNA, the CDR3 is TGTGCCAGCAGCTTAGATATTTCTCTAGCGGGGACCTACGAGCAGTACTTC. Encoded protein: CASSLDISLAGTYEQYF.

V and J are TRBV7-9 and TRBJ2-7, with 7 bases fitting TRBD2. Germline CDR1 is SEHNR and CDR2 is FQNEAQ (reference sequence). The CDR3 consists of 16 residues. The junction had 15 bases not matched to a gene; V was cut back by 5 bases and J by 5 bases. Written as DNA, the CDR3 is TGTGCCAGCAGCGCAGAGTGGGGGGGGATCCCCCACGAGCAGTACTTC. Its protein product is CASSAEWGGIPHEQYF.

The chain couples TRBV5-1 to TRBJ2-2; a possible D gene is TRBD2 (5 bases). Germline loops: CDR1 SGHRS, CDR2 YFSETQ. This CDR3 has 16 residues. Trimming left V 0 bases short and J 9 bases short, with 18 bases between. CDR3 sequence reads: CASSLALRSGTWELFF. In DNA, the CDR3 is TGCGCCAGCAGCTTGGCTCTTAGGTCGGGAACGTGGGAGCTGTTTTTT. Complete variable domain (other parts from reference TRBV5-1 and TRBJ2-2): KAGVTQTPRYLIKTRGQQVTLSCSPISGHRSVSWYQQTPGQGLQFLFEYFSETQRNKGNFPGRFSGRQFSNSRSEMNVSTLELGDSALYLCASSLALRSGTWELFFGEGSRLTVL.

The chain links TRBV6-1 to TRBJ2-7; tentatively, D is TRBD2 (5 bases). Germline CDR1 is MNHNS and CDR2 is SASEGT. V lost 5 bases and J lost 9, with 11 bases in between. This CDR3 comprises 11 residues. CDR3 sequence reads: CASSKEGGQYF. In DNA form, the CDR3 reads TGTGCCAGCAGTAAAGAGGGTGGGCAGTACTTC.

The chain couples TRBV7-2 to TRBJ2-1; 9 nucleotides line up with TRBD2. CDR3 size: 15 residues. CDR1 and CDR2 from the germline V gene are SGHTA and FQGNSA. With 5 bases clipped from V and 6 bases from J, the junction kept 8 bases outside the gene matches. CDR3 region: CASSTPSGAFNEQFF. For the CDR3, the DNA is TGTGCCAGCAGCACCCCTAGCGGGGCGTTCAATGAGCAGTTCTTC.